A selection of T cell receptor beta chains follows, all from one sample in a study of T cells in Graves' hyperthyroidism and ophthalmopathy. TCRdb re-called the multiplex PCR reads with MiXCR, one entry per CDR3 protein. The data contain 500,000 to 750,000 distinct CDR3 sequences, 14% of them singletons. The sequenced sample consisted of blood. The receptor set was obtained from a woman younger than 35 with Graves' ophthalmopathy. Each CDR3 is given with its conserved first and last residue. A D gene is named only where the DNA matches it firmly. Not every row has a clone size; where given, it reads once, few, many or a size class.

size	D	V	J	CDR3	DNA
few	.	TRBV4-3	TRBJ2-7	CASSQEPGDEQYF	TGCGCCAGCAGCCAAGAGCCAGGGGACGAGCAGTACTTC
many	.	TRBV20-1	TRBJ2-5	CSAPGAKETQYF	TGCAGTGCCCCCGGGGCTAAAGAGACCCAGTACTTC
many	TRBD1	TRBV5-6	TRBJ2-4	CASSSRTGVNIQYF	TGTGCCAGCAGCTCCCGGACAGGGGTAAACATTCAGTACTTC
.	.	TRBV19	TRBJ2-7	CASRVGSGGGIYEQYF	TGTGCCAGTAGGGTTGGTTCAGGGGGGGGCATTTACGAGCAGTACTTC
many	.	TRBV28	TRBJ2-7	CASRDFTNEQYF	TGTGCCAGCAGGGATTTCACCAACGAGCAGTACTTC
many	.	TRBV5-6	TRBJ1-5	CASSLLGVSNQPQHF	TGTGCCAGCAGCTTGCTGGGGGTGAGCAATCAGCCCCAGCATTTT
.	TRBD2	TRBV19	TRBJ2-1	CATNPLAGGLNEQFF	TGTGCCACTAACCCCCTTGCGGGAGGGTTGAATGAGCAGTTCTTC
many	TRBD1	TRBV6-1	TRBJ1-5	CASSGDRLNSNQPQHF	TGTGCCAGCAGCGGGGACAGGTTGAATAGCAATCAGCCCCAGCATTTT
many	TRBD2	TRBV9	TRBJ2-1	CASSPTSSGMKNEQFF	TGTGCCAGCAGCCCGACCTCTAGCGGGATGAAGAATGAGCAGTTCTTC
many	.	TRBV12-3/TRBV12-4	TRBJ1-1	CASSFSPGAVRAFF	TGTGCCAGCAGTTTCAGTCCGGGGGCGGTCAGGGCTTTCTTT
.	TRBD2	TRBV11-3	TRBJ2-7	CASSLAVAGAYEQYF	TGTGCCAGCAGCTTGGCCGTGGCGGGGGCCTACGAGCAGTACTTC
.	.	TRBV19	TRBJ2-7	CASTGPRYEQYF	TGTGCCAGTACAGGGCCTCGCTACGAGCAGTACTTC
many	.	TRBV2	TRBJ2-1	CASSYNNEQFF	TGTGCCAGCAGTTACAACAATGAGCAGTTCTTC
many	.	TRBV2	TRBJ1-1	CASSDLRVWDTEAFF	TGTGCCAGCAGTGATTTGAGGGTTTGGGACACTGAAGCTTTCTTT
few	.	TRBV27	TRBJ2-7	CASSHTGLYTNEQYF	TGTGCCAGCAGTCACACGGGCCTCTACACTAACGAGCAGTACTTC
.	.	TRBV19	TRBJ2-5	CASSMLQETQYF	TGTGCCAGTAGTATGCTCCAAGAGACCCAGTACTTC
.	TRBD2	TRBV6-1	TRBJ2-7	CASRLTGRTSGSYEQYF	TGTGCCAGCAGATTGACAGGGCGTACTAGCGGGAGCTACGAGCAGTACTTC
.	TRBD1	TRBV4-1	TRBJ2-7	CASSLLTGGLGEQYF	TGCGCCAGCAGCCTTCTAACAGGGGGCTTGGGGGAGCAGTACTTC
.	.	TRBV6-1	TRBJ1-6	CASSERHGDNSPLHF	TGTGCCAGCAGTGAAAGGCACGGGGATAATTCACCCCTCCACTTT
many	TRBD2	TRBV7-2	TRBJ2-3	CASSITRTGGGTQYF	TGTGCCAGCAGCATAACACGGACGGGAGGGGGGACGCAGTATTTT
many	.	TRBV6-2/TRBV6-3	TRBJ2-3	CASSQTRRSDTQYF	TGTGCCAGCAGTCAAACTAGGAGGTCAGATACGCAGTATTTT
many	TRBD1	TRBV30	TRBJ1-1	CAWSPPTGDTEAFF	TGTGCCTGGAGTCCCCCGACAGGGGACACTGAAGCTTTCTTT
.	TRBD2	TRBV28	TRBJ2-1	CAIRAGSAQHNEQFF	TGTGCCATCCGAGCGGGATCTGCCCAGCACAATGAGCAGTTCTTC
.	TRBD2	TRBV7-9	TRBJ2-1	CASSSTTSGRTNEQFF	TGTGCCAGCAGCTCGACTACTAGCGGGAGGACCAATGAGCAGTTCTTC
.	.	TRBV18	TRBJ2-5	CASSPRTPFQETQYF	TGTGCCAGCTCACCCAGGACACCCTTCCAAGAGACCCAGTACTTC
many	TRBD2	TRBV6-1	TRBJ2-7	CASSEVEVAGYEQYF	TGTGCCAGCAGTGAAGTGGAGGTAGCGGGCTACGAGCAGTACTTC
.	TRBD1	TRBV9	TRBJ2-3	CASSARQGPTDTQYF	TGTGCCAGCAGCGCCCGACAGGGGCCCACAGATACGCAGTATTTT
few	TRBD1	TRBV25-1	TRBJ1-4	CASSELGTGNEKLFF	TGTGCCAGCAGTGAATTGGGGACAGGGAATGAAAAACTGTTTTTT
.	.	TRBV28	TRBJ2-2	CAAAVLTGELFF	TGTGCCGCGGCCGTCCTTACCGGGGAGCTGTTTTTT
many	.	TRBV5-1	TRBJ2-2	CASSLAGGRNTGELFF	TGCGCCAGCAGCTTGGCCGGCGGCCGGAACACCGGGGAGCTGTTTTTT
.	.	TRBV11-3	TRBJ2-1	CASSLPPGSNEQFF	TGTGCCAGCAGCTTACCCCCGGGGAGCAATGAGCAGTTCTTC
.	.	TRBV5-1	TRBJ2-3	CASSGTIGTDTQYF	TGCGCCAGCAGCGGCACAATCGGCACAGATACGCAGTATTTT
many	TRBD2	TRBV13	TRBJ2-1	CASSPGLALYNEQFF	TGTGCCAGCAGCCCGGGACTAGCGCTTTACAATGAGCAGTTCTTC
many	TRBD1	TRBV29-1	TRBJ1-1	CSVAGTGGMNTEAFF	TGCAGCGTTGCAGGGACAGGGGGCATGAACACTGAAGCTTTCTTT
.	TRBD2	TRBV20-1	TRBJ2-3	CSASASGRAGPTDTQYF	TGCAGTGCTAGCGCTAGCGGGAGGGCCGGTCCGACAGATACGCAGTATTTT
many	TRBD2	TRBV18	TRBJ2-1	CASSRESGSRVEQFF	TGTGCCAGCTCACGCGAAAGCGGGAGTAGGGTTGAGCAGTTCTTC
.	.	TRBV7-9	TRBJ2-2	CASSFDGGRSNTRELFF	TGTGCCAGCAGCTTCGATGGGGGCAGGTCGAACACCAGGGAGCTGTTTTTT
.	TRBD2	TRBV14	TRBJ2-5	CASSQGLAATSETQYF	TGTGCCAGCAGCCAAGGGCTAGCGGCGACCTCGGAGACCCAGTACTTC
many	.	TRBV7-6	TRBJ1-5	CASSLEGFGSNQPQHF	TGTGCCAGCAGCTTAGAGGGGTTTGGAAGCAATCAGCCCCAGCATTTT
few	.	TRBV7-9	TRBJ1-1	CASGPGLRQVNTEAFF	TGTGCCAGCGGCCCAGGGTTACGCCAGGTGAACACTGAAGCTTTCTTT
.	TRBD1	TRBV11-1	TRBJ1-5	CASRIRQGRNSNQPQHF	TGTGCCAGCAGGATACGACAGGGGCGAAATAGCAATCAGCCCCAGCATTTT